What follows is one TCR beta chain and its context. The germline CDR1 and CDR2 sequences are SGHTA and FQGNSA. The CDR3 is 17 amino acids. Losses at the gene ends were 5 bases for V and 11 bases for J; bases not matched to a gene: 19. This sample was included in a study of blood T cell repertoires in COVID-19. Study at large: Samples taken during acute and convalescent COVID-19 were collected in the United States, Italy and Spain.

Measured with immunoSEQ multiplex PCR; TCRdb has only the in-frame clones, and not every one. The data hold 300,000 to 500,000 clones, with roughly 88% observed a single time. Sequenced input: PBMCs or T cells enriched from blood (not recorded which). The rearrangement uses TRBV7-2 and TRBJ1-4; TRBD1 aligns across 8 bases. The sequence derives from a woman in her 30s with acute COVID-19. Here the CDR3 reads CASSPNYSRGRLDKLFF. DNA of the CDR3: TGTGCCAGCAGCCCGAACTACTCCAGGGGGCGATTGGACAAACTGTTTTTT.